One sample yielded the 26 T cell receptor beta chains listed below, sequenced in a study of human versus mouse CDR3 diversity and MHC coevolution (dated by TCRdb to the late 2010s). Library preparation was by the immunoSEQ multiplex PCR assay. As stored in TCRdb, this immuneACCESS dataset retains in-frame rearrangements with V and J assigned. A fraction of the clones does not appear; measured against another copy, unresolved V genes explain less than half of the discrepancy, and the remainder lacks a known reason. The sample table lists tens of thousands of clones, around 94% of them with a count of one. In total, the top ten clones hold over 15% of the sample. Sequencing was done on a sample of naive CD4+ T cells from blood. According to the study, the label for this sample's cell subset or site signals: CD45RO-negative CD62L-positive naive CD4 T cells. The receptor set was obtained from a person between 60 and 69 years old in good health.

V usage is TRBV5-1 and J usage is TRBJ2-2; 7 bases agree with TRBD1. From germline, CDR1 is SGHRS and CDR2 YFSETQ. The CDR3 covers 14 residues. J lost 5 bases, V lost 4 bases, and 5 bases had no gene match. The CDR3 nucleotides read TGCGCCAGCAGCCCGGGACAGAATACCGGGGAGCTGTTTTTT. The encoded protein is CASSPGQNTGELFF.

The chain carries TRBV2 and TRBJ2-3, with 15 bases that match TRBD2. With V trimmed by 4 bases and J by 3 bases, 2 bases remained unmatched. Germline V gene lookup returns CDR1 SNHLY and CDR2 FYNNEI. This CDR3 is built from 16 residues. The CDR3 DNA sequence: TGTGCCAGCAGTGGGGGACTAGCGGGAGGTACAGATACGCAGTATTTT. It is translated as CASSGGLAGGTDTQYF.

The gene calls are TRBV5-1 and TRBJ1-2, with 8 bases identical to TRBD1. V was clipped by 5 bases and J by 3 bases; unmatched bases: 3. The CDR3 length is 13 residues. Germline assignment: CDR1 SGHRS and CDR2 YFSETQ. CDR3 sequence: CASRKTGDYGYTF. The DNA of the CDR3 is TGCGCCAGCAGAAAGACAGGGGACTATGGCTACACCTTC.

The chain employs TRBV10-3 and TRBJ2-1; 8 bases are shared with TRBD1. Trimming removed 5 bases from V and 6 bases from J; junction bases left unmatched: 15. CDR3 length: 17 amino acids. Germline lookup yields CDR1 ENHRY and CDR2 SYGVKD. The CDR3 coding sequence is TGTGCCATCAGTAACTTGCAGCCAGGACAGGGAGGCAATGAGCAGTTCTTC. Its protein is CAISNLQPGQGGNEQFF.

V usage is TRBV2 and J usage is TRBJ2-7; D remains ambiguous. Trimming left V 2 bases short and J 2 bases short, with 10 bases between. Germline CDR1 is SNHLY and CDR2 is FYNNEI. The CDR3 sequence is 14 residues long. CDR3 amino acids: CASSEYDLPYEQYF. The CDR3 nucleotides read TGTGCCAGCAGTGAATATGACTTACCCTACGAGCAGTACTTC.

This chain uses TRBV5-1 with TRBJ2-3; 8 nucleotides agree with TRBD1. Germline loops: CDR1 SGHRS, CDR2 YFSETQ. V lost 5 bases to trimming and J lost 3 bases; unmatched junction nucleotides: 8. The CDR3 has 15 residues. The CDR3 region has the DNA TGCGCCAGCAGGCCGAGACAGGGGCCTACAGATACGCAGTATTTT. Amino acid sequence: CASRPRQGPTDTQYF.

The CDR3 is CASSPRPTAPNTGELFF. Written as DNA, the CDR3 is TGTGCCAGCTCACCACGACCGACAGCTCCGAACACCGGGGAGCTGTTTTTT. The rearrangement uses TRBV18 and TRBJ2-2, with D possibly TRBD1 on 5 matching bases. V was cut by 1 base and J by 0 bases, with 12 bases left in between. Per the germline V gene, CDR1 is KGHSH and CDR2 is LQKENI. The CDR3 totals 17 residues.

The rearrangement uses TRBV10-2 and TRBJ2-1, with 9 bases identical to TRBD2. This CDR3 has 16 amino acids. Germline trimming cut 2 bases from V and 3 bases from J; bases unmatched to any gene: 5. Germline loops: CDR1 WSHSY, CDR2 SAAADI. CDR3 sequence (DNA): TGCGCCAGCAGTGAGGTAGCGGGAGTACTCTACAATGAGCAGTTCTTC. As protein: CASSEVAGVLYNEQFF.

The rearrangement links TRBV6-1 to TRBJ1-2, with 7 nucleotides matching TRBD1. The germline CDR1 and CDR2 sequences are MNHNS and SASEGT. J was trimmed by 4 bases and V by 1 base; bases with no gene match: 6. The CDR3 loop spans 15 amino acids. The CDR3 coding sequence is TGTGCCAGCAGTGAAGGAACAGGGGTAGGCTATGGCTACACCTTC. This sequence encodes CASSEGTGVGYGYTF.

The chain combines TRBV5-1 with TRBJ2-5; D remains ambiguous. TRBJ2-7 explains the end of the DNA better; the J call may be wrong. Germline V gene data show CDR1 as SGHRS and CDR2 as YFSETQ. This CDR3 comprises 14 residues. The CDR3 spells CASSEDSARYEQYF. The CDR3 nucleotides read TGCGCCAGCAGCGAAGACTCGGCCCGCTACGAGCAGTACTTC.

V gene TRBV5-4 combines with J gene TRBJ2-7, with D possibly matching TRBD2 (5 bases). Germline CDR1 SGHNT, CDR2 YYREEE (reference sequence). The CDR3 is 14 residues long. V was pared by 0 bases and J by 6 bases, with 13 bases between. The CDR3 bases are TGTGCCAGCAGCTTGGGACGGAGGTCGGGCGAGCAGTACTTC. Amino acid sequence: CASSLGRRSGEQYF.

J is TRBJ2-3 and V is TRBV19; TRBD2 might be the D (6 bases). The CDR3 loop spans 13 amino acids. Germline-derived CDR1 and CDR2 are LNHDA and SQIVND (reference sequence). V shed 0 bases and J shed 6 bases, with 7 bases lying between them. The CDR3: CASSIDRGDTQYF. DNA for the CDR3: TGTGCCAGTAGTATAGATCGGGGGGATACGCAGTATTTT.

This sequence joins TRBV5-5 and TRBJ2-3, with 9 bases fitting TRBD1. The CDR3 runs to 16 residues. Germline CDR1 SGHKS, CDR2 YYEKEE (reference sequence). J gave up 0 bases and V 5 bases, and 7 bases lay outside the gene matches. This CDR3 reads CASRLSGTGSTDTQYF. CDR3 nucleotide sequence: TGTGCCAGCAGGCTGTCCGGGACAGGGAGCACAGATACGCAGTATTTT.

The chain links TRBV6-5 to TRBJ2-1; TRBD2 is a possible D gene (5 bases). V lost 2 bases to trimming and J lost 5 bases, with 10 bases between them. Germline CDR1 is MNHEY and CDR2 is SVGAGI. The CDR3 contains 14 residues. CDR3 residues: CASSYRGSDNEQFF. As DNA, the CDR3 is TGTGCCAGCAGTTACCGGGGTTCGGACAATGAGCAGTTCTTC.

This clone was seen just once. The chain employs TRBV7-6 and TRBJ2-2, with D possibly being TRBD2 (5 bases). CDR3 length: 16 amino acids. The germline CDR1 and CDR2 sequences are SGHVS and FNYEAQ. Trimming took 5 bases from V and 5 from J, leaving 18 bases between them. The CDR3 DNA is TGTGCCAGCAGCACTAAAGGGAGCTTCGGGACCGGGGAGCTGTTTTTT. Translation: CASSTKGSFGTGELFF.

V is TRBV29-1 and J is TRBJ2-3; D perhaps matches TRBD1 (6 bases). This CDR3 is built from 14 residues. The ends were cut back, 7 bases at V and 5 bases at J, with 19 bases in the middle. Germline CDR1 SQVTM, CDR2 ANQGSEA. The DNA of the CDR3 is TGCAGCGCTTCGGGACACTCGGCGGAAGATACGCAGTATTTT. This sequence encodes CSASGHSAEDTQYF.

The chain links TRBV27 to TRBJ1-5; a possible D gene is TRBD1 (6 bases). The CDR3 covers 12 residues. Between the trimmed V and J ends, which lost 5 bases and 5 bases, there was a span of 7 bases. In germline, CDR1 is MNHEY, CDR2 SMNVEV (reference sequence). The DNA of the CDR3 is TGTGCCAGCAGTACAGGGTATCAGCCCCAGCATTTT. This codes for CASSTGYQPQHF.

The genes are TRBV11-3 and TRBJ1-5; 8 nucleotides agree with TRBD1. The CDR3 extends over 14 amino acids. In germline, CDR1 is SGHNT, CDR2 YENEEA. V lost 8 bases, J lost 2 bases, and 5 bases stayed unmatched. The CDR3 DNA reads TGTGCCAGCGAGGACAGGGATGGCAATCAGCCCCAGCATTTT. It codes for CASEDRDGNQPQHF.

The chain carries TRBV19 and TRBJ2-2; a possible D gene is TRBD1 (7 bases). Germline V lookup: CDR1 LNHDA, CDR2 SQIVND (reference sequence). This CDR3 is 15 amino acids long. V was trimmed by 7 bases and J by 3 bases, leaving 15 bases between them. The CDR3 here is CASIQGGRDTGELFF. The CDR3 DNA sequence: TGTGCCAGTATCCAGGGGGGCAGGGACACCGGGGAGCTGTTTTTT.

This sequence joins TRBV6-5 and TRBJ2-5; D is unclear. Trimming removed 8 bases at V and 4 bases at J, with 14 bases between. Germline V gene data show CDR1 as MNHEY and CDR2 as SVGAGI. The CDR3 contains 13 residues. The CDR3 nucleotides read TGTGCCAGCTCTGGAGCTGGTGCAGAGACCCAGTACTTC. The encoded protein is CASSGAGAETQYF.

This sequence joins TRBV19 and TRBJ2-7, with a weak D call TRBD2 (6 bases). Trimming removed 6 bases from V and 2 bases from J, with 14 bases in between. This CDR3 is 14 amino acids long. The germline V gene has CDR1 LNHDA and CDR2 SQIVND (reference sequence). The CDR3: CASREREVPYEQYF. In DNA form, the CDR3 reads TGTGCCAGTAGAGAGAGGGAGGTTCCCTACGAGCAGTACTTC. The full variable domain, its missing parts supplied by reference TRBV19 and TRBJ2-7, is DGGITQSPKYLFRKEGQNVTLSCEQNLNHDAMYWYRQDPGQGLRLIYYSQIVNDFQKGDIAEGYSVSREKKESFPLTVTSAQKNPTAFYLCASREREVPYEQYFGPGTRLTVT.

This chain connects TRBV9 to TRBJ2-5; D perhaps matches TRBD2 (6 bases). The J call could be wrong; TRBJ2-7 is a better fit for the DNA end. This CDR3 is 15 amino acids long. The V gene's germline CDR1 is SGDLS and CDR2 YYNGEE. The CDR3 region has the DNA TGTGCCAGCAGCGTGGACGGGAGCGGTAGGTACGAGCAGTACTTC. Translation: CASSVDGSGRYEQYF.

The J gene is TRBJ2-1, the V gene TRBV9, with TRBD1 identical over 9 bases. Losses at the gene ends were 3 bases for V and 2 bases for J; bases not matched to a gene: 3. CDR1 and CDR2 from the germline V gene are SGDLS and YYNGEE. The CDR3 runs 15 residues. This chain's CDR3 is CASSGQGVAYNEQFF. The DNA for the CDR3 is TGTGCCAGCAGCGGACAGGGGGTCGCCTACAATGAGCAGTTCTTC.

In nucleotides, the CDR3 is TGTGCCAGCAGCTTATCGAGCTCCTACAATGAGCAGTTCTTC. Translating gives CASSLSSSYNEQFF. The gene calls are TRBV7-3 and TRBJ2-1; D unclear. V lost 2 bases and J 0 bases, leaving 5 bases between the germline ends. The CDR3 sequence is 14 residues long. From germline, CDR1 is SGHTA and CDR2 FQGTGA.

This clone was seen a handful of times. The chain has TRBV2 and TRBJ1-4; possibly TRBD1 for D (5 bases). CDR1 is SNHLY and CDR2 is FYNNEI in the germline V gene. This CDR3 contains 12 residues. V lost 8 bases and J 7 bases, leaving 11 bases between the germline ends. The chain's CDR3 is CASSGLSEKLFF. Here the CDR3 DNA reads TGTGCCAGCTCGGGACTTAGTGAAAAACTGTTTTTT.

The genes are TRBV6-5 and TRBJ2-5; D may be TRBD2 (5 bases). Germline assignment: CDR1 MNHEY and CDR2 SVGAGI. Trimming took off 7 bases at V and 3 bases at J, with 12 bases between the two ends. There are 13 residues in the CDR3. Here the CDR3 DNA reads TGTGCCAGCACCCGGGGTTACAAAGAGACCCAGTACTTC. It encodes CASTRGYKETQYF.